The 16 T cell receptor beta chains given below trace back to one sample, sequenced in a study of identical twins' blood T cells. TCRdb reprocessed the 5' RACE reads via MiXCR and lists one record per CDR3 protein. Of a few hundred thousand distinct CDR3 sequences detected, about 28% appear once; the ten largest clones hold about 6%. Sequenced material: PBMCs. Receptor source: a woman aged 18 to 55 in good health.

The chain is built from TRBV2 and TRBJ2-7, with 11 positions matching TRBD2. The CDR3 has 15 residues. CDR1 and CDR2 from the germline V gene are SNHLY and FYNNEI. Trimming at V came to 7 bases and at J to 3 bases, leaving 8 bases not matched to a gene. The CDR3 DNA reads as TGTGCCAGCAAAGCGCCTAGCGGGGGGTACTACGAGCAGTACTTC. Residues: CASKAPSGGYYEQYF.

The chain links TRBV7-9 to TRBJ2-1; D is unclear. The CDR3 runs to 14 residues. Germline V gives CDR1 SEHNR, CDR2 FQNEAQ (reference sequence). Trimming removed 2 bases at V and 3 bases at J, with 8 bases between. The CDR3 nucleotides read TGTGCCAGCAGCTTAACAGCTAACTACAATGAGCAGTTCTTC. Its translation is CASSLTANYNEQFF.

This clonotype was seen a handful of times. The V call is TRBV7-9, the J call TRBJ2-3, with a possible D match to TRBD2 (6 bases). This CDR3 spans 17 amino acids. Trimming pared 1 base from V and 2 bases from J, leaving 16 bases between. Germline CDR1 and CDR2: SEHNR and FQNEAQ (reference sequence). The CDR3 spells CASSLGRSSGNTDTQYF. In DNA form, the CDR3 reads TGTGCCAGCAGCTTAGGGAGAAGTAGCGGTAACACAGATACGCAGTATTTT.

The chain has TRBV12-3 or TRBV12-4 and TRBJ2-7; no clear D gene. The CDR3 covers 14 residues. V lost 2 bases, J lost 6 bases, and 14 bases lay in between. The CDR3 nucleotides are TGTGCCAGCAGTTTAAAAGAGTTTCTTGGCGAGCAGTACTTC. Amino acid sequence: CASSLKEFLGEQYF.

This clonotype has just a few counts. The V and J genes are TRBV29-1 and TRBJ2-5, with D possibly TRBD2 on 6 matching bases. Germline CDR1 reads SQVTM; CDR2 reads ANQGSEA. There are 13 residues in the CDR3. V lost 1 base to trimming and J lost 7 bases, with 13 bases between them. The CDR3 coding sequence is TGCAGCGTTGAAGGTCGCTCGGGAGCGACCCAGTACTTC. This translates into CSVEGRSGATQYF.

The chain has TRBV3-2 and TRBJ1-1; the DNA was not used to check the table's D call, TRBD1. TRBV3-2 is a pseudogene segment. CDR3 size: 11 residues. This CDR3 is CASSVRDKTFF. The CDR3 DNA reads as TGTGCCAGCAGCGTCCGGGACAAAACTTTCTTT.

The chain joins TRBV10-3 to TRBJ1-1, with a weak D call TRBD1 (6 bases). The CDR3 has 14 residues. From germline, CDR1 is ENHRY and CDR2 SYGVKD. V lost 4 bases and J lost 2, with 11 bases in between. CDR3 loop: CAISGQVPNTEAFF. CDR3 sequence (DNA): TGTGCCATCAGTGGACAGGTACCTAACACTGAAGCTTTCTTT.

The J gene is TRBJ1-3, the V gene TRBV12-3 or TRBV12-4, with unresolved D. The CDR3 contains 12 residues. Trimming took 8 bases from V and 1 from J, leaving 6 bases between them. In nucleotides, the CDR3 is TGTGCCAGCTGCCATTCTGGAAACACCATATATTTT. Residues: CASCHSGNTIYF.

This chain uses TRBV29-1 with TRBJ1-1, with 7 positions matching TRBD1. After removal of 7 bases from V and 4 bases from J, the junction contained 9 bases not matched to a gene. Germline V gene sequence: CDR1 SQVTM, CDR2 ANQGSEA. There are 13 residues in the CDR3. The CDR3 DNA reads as TGCAGCGGGGGGGGACAGATGAGCACTGAAGCTTTCTTT. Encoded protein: CSGGGQMSTEAFF.

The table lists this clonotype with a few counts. The CDR3 sequence is CSVAPKLRLNTEAFF. The CDR3 DNA sequence: TGCAGCGTTGCACCTAAGCTACGTTTGAACACTGAAGCTTTCTTT. This sequence joins TRBV29-1 and TRBJ1-1; no reliable D call. CDR3 length equals 15 residues. The germline CDR1 and CDR2 sequences are SQVTM and ANQGSEA. V was clipped by 4 bases and J by 0 bases, with 15 bases between them.

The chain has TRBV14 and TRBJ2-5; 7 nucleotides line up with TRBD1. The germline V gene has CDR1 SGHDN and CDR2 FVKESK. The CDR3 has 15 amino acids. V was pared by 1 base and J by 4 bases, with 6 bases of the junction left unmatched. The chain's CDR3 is CASSQAYRGVETQYF. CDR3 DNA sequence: TGTGCCAGCAGCCAAGCCTACAGGGGAGTAGAGACCCAGTACTTC.

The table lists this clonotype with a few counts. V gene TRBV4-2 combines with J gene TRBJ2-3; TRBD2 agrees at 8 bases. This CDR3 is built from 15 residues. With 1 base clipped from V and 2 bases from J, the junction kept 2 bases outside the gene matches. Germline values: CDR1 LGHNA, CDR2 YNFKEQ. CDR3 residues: CASSQATSDTDTQYF. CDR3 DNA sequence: TGTGCCAGCAGCCAAGCGACTAGCGACACAGATACGCAGTATTTT.

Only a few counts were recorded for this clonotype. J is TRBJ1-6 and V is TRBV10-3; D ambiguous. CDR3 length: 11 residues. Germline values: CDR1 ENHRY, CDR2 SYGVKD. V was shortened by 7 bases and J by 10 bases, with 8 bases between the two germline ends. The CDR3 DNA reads TGTGCCATCATCTCCCCATCACCCCTCCACTTT. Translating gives CAIISPSPLHF.

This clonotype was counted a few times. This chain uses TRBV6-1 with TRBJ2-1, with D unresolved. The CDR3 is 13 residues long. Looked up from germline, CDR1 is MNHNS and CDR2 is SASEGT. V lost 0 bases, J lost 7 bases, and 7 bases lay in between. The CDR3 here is CASSEALGNEQFF. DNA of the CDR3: TGTGCCAGCAGTGAAGCACTTGGGAATGAGCAGTTCTTC.

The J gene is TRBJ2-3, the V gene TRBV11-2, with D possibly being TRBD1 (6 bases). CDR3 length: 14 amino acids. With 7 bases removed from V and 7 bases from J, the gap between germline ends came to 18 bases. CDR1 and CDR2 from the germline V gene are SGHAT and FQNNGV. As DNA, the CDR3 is TGTGCCAGCACTCAGGGGATACGCCCAAATACGCAGTATTTT. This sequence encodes CASTQGIRPNTQYF.

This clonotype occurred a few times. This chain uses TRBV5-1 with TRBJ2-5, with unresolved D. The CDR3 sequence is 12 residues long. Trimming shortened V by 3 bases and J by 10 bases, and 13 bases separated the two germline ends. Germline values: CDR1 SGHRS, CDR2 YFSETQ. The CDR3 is CASSSLNRDQYF. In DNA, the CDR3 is TGCGCCAGCAGCTCCCTCAACCGAGACCAGTACTTC.